This is a list of T cell receptor beta chains from one sample in a study of blood T cells in healthy people across ages. TCRdb ran MiXCR on the 5' RACE reads and lists one entry per CDR3 protein. This sample yields roughly 1,000,000 distinct CDR3 sequences, of which about 25% are seen a single time; less than 0.75% belongs to the top ten. These data also formed part of another study, on T cells of mothers and their children.

Sequenced input: blood. The receptors stem from a girl aged 2-10 years in good health. CDR3s include the opening cysteine and the closing phenylalanine or tryptophan. A D gene is named only where the DNA matches it firmly. Not every row has a clone size; where given, it reads once, few, many or a size class.

j_call clone_size d_call v_call cdr3_nt cdr3_aa
TRBJ2-1 - TRBD1 TRBV7-2 TGTGCCAGCAGCCATCCTCAAGGGGGCTTCAACAATGAGCAGTTCTTC CASSHPQGGFNNEQFF
TRBJ1-4 few TRBD1 TRBV27 TGTGCCAGCAGCCGCCGGACAGGGGGCGCAGAAAAACTGTTTTTT CASSRRTGGAEKLFF
TRBJ1-2 - - TRBV12-3/TRBV12-4 TGTGCCAGCAGAACGAGGGAGGACTTGGGTGGCTACACCTTC CASRTREDLGGYTF
TRBJ2-2 - TRBD2 TRBV9 TGTGCCAGCAGCGTAGGTTCTAGCGGGAGTCTGAACACCGGGGAGCTGTTTTTT CASSVGSSGSLNTGELFF
TRBJ2-2 - TRBD1 TRBV28 TGTGCCAGCAGTTTGGGCAGGGGGCGAGGGATCGGGGAGCTGTTTTTT CASSLGRGRGIGELFF
TRBJ2-7 few TRBD1 TRBV20-1 TGCAGTGCTAGAGATACCCGGGACAGCCACTACGAGCAGTACTTC CSARDTRDSHYEQYF
TRBJ1-4 - - TRBV20-1 TGCAGTTTTCCGGGTCCTAATGAAAAACTGTTTTTT CSFPGPNEKLFF
TRBJ2-7 - - TRBV6-1 TGTGCCAGCAGGGGACGGAGCTCCTACGAGCAGTACTTC CASRGRSSYEQYF
TRBJ2-3 few - TRBV29-1 TGCAGCGTTTCTCACACTTCCACAGATACGCAGTATTTT CSVSHTSTDTQYF
TRBJ2-7 few TRBD2 TRBV29-1 TGCAGCGTTGAAGGCCTCCGTTCGCGGGAGGGCCCCTACGAGCAGTACTTC CSVEGLRSREGPYEQYF
TRBJ2-3 - - TRBV5-1 TGCGCCGGAAAGCATACGCAGTATTTT CAGKHTQYF
TRBJ2-6 few - TRBV10-3 TGTGCCATCAGTGTGTCGGGGTTGTACTCTGGGGCCAACGTCCTGACTTTC CAISVSGLYSGANVLTF
TRBJ1-3 - - TRBV4-2 TGTGCCAGCAGCCAAGGGTTACTGTGGGCTTCGCTCGCTCACTCTGGAAACACCATATATTTT CASSQGLLWASLAHSGNTIYF
TRBJ1-2 few TRBD1 TRBV3-1 TGTGCCAGCAGCCCTAATACAGGGGGAATTCGGGGCTACACCTTC CASSPNTGGIRGYTF
TRBJ1-5 once TRBD1 TRBV27 TGTGCCAGCAGTTTTAACAGGGGATCGAGCAATCAGCCCCAGCATTTT CASSFNRGSSNQPQHF
TRBJ2-4 - - TRBV20-1 TGCAGTGCTAGACCTACAGGTTCCGAAAAACCTCTAGCCAAAAACATTCAGTACTTC CSARPTGSEKPLAKNIQYF
TRBJ2-7 once TRBD1 TRBV29-1 TGCAGCGTCTGGACAGGGGGAACCTACGAGCAGTACTTC CSVWTGGTYEQYF
TRBJ2-3 - - TRBV9 TGTGCCAGCAGCGTAACTCTAAGAGCAGATACGCAGTATTTT CASSVTLRADTQYF
TRBJ2-1 few TRBD1 TRBV7-2 TGTGCCAGCAGCTTACTTAGGACAGGGAAAAATGAGCAGTTCTTC CASSLLRTGKNEQFF
TRBJ2-5 - - TRBV5-1 TGCGCCAGCAGCTTGTCGGGGCGGGGATACTTC CASSLSGRGYF
TRBJ2-5 - - TRBV7-8 TGTGCCAGCAGCAAGGGAGCGAAAGAGACCCAGTACTTC CASSKGAKETQYF
TRBJ2-5 few - TRBV6-4 TGTGCCAGCCTGCGGCGCCGGGCCGAGCAAGAGACCCAGTACTTC CASLRRRAEQETQYF
TRBJ2-2 - TRBD2 TRBV2 TGTGCCAGCAGTGAATCTAGCGGGAGCGGGGAGCTGTTTTTT CASSESSGSGELFF
TRBJ2-5 - TRBD2 TRBV7-9 TGTGCCAGCAGCAGCGGAAGCGGGAACCCCCAAGAGACCCAGTACTTC CASSSGSGNPQETQYF
TRBJ1-3 - - TRBV12-3/TRBV12-4 TGTGCCAGCAGTTCCAGGCGGGAGGGAAACACCATATATTTT CASSSRREGNTIYF